This T cell receptor (beta chain) was sequenced for a study of identical twins. Study-level results: Fewer insertions characterized abundant cord blood beta clonotypes, whereas memory repertoires showed none. Donors were not followed over many years; analysis was cross-sectional.

Template switching added a universal primer site; cDNA carried unique molecular identifiers. Using its own MiXCR run on the 5' RACE reads, TCRdb lists one record per CDR3 protein. This table holds hundreds of thousands of distinct CDR3 sequences, around 7% found once. The table lists this clonotype with a few counts. As yet, its antigen is unknown. The CDR3 totals 15 residues. From germline, CDR1 is SGHAT and CDR2 FQNNGV. The V end lost 4 bases, the J end lost 5 bases, and 15 bases lay between the germline ends. These same records also appear under a second study, on yellow fever vaccine responses in identical twins.

The sequenced sample consisted of memory (CD45RO+) T cells sorted from blood. The V call is TRBV11-2, the J call TRBJ2-4; D may be TRBD1 (5 bases). The receptor's source is a young woman in good health. The CDR3 loop is CASSSLKGRENIQYF. The CDR3 nucleotides read TGTGCCAGCAGCTCCTTGAAGGGCAGGGAAAACATTCAGTACTTC.